This is a list of T cell receptor beta chains from one sample in a study of T-cell reconstitution after alpha-beta-depleted transplantation in children. Each CDR3 protein gets one entry after TCRdb re-called the PCR reads with MiXCR. The sample lists hundreds of thousands of distinct CDR3 sequences; around 15% were seen once. Sample: PBMCs, mostly from graft donor cells, taken 360 days after TCRalphabeta/CD19-depleted stem cell transplant. The origin of the receptors is a male patient under 10 years old who had a stem cell transplant for acute lymphoblastic leukemia, so the T cells may come from the graft donor. CDR3s include the opening cysteine and the closing phenylalanine or tryptophan. D genes are given only for firm matches. The size of a clone is reported for some rows only, either as once, few or many, or as a class for expanded clones.

CSARDWETSGRKRYF TGCAGTGCTAGAGATTGGGAGACTAGCGGGAGGAAACGGTATTTT TRBJ2-3 TRBD2 TRBV20-1 few
CASSLGGNLYNEQFF TGTGCCAGCAGCTTGGGGGGAAATCTCTACAATGAGCAGTTCTTC TRBJ2-1 NA TRBV7-8 once
CSARDLLGSTYNEQFF TGCAGTGCTAGAGATCTGTTGGGGAGCACCTACAATGAGCAGTTCTTC TRBJ2-1 NA TRBV20-1 NA
CASSLGYRDPNEKLFF TGCGCCAGCAGCTTGGGTTACCGGGATCCTAATGAAAAACTGTTTTTT TRBJ1-4 NA TRBV5-1 many
CASSQDPLAGYEQYF TGCGCCAGCAGCCAAGATCCACTAGCGGGATACGAGCAGTACTTC TRBJ2-7 TRBD2 TRBV4-1 NA
CASSQIPGTSYNEQFF TGCGCCAGCAGCCAGATCCCGGGGACTAGTTACAATGAGCAGTTCTTC TRBJ2-1 TRBD2 TRBV4-1 few
CASSVAGTGAPDTQYF TGTGCCAGCAGCGTAGCAGGGACAGGGGCGCCAGATACGCAGTATTTT TRBJ2-3 TRBD1 TRBV9 NA
CASSLTGKGNTEAFF TGCGCCAGCAGCCTCACAGGTAAGGGGAACACTGAAGCTTTCTTT TRBJ1-1 NA TRBV5-1 NA
CASSLATRFRDNEQFF TGTGCCAGCAGTCTGGCGACTAGATTTCGGGACAATGAGCAGTTCTTC TRBJ2-1 NA TRBV12-3/TRBV12-4 few
CSARSAGVEGELFF TGCAGTGCTCGATCAGCGGGAGTCGAAGGGGAGCTGTTTTTT TRBJ2-2 TRBD2 TRBV20-1 NA
CASSLRARQLGYEQYF TGTGCCAGCAGTTTAAGGGCGAGGCAGCTTGGGTACGAGCAGTACTTC TRBJ2-7 NA TRBV12-3/TRBV12-4 many
CSASDRFPYEQYF TGCAGTGCTTCTGACAGGTTCCCCTACGAGCAGTACTTC TRBJ2-7 NA TRBV20-1 few
CASCRDTRIYEQYF TGTGCCAGCTGCCGGGACACGCGAATATACGAGCAGTACTTC TRBJ2-7 NA TRBV6-2/TRBV6-3 many
CASSLDVRETQYF TGTGCCAGCAGCTTAGATGTGAGGGAGACCCAGTACTTC TRBJ2-5 NA TRBV11-3 few
CASSLMWGLRGSTDTQYF TGTGCCAGCAGCTTAATGTGGGGTTTGCGGGGAAGCACAGATACGCAGTATTTT TRBJ2-3 NA TRBV11-1 few
CSVVSAGGHEQYF TGCAGCGTTGTCTCGGCGGGAGGACACGAGCAGTACTTC TRBJ2-7 TRBD2 TRBV29-1 NA
CSAPGGQWGEQYF TGCAGTGCCCCAGGAGGGCAATGGGGCGAGCAGTACTTC TRBJ2-7 NA TRBV20-1 NA
CASSFGASYGYTF TGCGCCAGCAGCTTCGGAGCCAGCTATGGCTACACCTTC TRBJ1-2 NA TRBV5-1 NA
CATSFGELFF TGTGCCACCTCATTCGGGGAGCTGTTTTTT TRBJ2-2 NA TRBV19 NA
CALAEGGGLDTQYF TGCGCACTGGCGGAGGGAGGAGGTCTAGATACGCAGTATTTT TRBJ2-3 NA TRBV29-1 NA
CASSSGTQGNSPLHF TGTGCCAGCAGTTCCGGGACCCAGGGGAATTCACCCCTCCACTTT TRBJ1-6 NA TRBV6-5 few
CASGFDSLYEQYF TGTGCTAGTGGTTTTGACAGTCTATACGAGCAGTACTTC TRBJ2-7 NA TRBV12-5 NA
CASSFGRGTIYF TGTGCCAGCAGTTTTGGGAGGGGCACCATATATTTT TRBJ1-3 NA TRBV28 many
CSVEGGGEKLFF TGCAGCGTTGAGGGGGGGGGAGAAAAACTGTTTTTT TRBJ1-4 NA TRBV29-1 many